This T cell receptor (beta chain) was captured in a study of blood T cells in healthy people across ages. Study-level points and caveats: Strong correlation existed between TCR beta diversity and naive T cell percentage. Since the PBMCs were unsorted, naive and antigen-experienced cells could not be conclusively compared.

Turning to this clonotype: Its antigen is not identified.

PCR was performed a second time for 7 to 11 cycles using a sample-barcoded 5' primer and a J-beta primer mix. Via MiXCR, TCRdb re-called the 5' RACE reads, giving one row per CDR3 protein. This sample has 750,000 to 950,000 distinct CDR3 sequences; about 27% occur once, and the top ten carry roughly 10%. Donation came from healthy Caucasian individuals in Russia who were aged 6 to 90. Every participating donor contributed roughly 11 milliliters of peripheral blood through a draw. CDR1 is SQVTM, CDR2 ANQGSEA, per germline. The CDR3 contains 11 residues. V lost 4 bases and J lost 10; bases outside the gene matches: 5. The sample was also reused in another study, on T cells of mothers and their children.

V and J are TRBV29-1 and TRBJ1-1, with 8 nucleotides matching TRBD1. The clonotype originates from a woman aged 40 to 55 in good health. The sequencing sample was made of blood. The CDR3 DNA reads TGCAGCGTTGGCAGGGGGCAAGGAGCTTTCTTT. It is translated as CSVGRGQGAFF.